This TCR beta chain was retrieved from a study of control samples from healthy donors and cancer patients. J lost 3 bases, V lost 5 bases, and 5 bases had no gene match. CDR3 size: 16 residues. Germline V gene data show CDR1 as SGHNT and CDR2 as YENEEA. Assay used: immunoSEQ multiplex PCR; TCRdb lists only in-frame clones, some missing. Among fewer than 500,000 clones listed, 90% were seen once. This clone has only a few counts. The chain employs TRBV11-3 and TRBJ2-2, with 11 nucleotides matching TRBD2. Sample: PBMCs. The sequence came from a man aged 40-55 years with head and neck cancer. The CDR3 DNA reads as TGTGCCAGCAGCCCGGGACTAGCGGAAGACACCGGGGAGCTGTTTTTT. It yields the protein CASSPGLAEDTGELFF.